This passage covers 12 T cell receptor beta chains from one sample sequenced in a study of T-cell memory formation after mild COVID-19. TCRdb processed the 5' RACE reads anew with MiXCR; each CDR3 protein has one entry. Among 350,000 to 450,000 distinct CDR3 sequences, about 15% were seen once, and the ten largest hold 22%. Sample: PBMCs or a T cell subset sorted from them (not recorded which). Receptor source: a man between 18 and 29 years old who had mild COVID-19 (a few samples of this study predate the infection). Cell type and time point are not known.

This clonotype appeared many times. The CDR3 here is CASSFGGAKDTQYF. CDR3 nucleotides: TGCGCCAGCAGCTTCGGGGGGGCCAAAGATACGCAGTATTTT. This chain uses TRBV5-1 with TRBJ2-3, with 8 positions matching TRBD2. The CDR3 covers 14 residues. Trimming took 2 bases from V and 5 from J; bases not matched to a gene: 4. CDR1 and CDR2 (germline): SGHRS, YFSETQ.

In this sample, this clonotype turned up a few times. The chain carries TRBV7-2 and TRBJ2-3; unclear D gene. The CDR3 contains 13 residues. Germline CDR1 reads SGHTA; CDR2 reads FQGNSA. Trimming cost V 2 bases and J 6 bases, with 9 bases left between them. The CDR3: CASSLSIRDTQYF. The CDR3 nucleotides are TGTGCCAGCAGCTTATCCATCCGGGATACGCAGTATTTT.

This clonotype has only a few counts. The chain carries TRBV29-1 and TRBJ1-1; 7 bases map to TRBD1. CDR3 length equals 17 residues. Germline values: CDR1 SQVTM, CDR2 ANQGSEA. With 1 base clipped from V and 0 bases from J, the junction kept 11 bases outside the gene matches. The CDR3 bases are TGCAGCGTTGAAGCCTTCCGGGACAGTATAATGAACACTGAAGCTTTCTTT. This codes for CSVEAFRDSIMNTEAFF.

CDR3 sequence reads: CSAIPTGNYGYGYTF. The DNA of the CDR3 is TGCAGTGCTATACCGACAGGGAACTACGGCTATGGCTACACCTTC. The rearrangement uses TRBV20-1 and TRBJ1-2; 7 nucleotides line up with TRBD1. The CDR3 consists of 15 residues. CDR1 and CDR2 (germline): DFQATT, SNEGSKA (reference sequence). Losses at the gene ends were 4 bases for V and 4 bases for J; bases not matched to a gene: 12.

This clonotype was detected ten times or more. The CDR3 DNA is TGTGCCAGCAGCTCGGGACAGGGTCAGACCCAGTACTTC. It translates to CASSSGQGQTQYF. The V gene is TRBV7-3, the J gene TRBJ2-5; 9 bases line up with TRBD1. Losses at the gene ends were 4 bases for V and 6 bases for J; bases not matched to a gene: 3. CDR3 length: 13 amino acids. Germline CDR1 and CDR2: SGHTA and FQGTGA.

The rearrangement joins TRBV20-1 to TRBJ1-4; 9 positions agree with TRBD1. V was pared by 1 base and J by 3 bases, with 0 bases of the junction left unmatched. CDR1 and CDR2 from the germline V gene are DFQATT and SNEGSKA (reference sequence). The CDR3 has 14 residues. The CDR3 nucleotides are TGCAGTGCTAGAGGGACAGGGGCTAATGAAAAACTGTTTTTT. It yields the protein CSARGTGANEKLFF.

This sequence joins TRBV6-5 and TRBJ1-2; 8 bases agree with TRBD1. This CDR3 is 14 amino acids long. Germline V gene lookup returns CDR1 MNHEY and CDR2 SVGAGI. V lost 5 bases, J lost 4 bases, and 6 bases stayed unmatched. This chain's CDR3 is CASSVRDRSYGYTF. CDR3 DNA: TGTGCCAGCAGTGTACGGGACAGGTCCTATGGCTACACCTTC.

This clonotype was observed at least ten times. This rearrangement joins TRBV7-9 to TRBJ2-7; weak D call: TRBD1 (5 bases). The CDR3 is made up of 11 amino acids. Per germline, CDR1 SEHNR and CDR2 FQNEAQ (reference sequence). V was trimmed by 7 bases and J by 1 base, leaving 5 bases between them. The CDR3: CASTGSYEQYF. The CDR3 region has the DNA TGTGCCAGCACAGGGTCCTACGAGCAGTACTTC.

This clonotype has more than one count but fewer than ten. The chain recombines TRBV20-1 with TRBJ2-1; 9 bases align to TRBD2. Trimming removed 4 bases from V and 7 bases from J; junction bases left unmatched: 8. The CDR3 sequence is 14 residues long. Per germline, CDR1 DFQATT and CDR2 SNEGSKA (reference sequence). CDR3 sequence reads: CSAMAGLATNEQFF. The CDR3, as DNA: TGCAGTGCTATGGCGGGACTAGCTACGAATGAGCAGTTCTTC.

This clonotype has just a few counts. The CDR3 sequence is CASRESRDNWRVAFF. CDR3 bases: TGCGCCAGCAGAGAGAGCCGGGACAATTGGAGGGTAGCTTTCTTT. The V and J genes are TRBV10-2 and TRBJ1-1; possible D gene TRBD1, 6 bases. The CDR3 runs 15 residues. Trimming stripped 6 bases from V and 10 bases from J, with 24 bases between. From germline, CDR1 is WSHSY and CDR2 SAAADI.

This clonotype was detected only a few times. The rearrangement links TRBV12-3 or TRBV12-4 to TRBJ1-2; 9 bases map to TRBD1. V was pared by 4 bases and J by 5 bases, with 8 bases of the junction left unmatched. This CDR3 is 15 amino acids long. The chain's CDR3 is CASSSPGQGRYGYTF. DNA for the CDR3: TGTGCCAGCAGTTCTCCCGGACAGGGGCGGTATGGCTACACCTTC.

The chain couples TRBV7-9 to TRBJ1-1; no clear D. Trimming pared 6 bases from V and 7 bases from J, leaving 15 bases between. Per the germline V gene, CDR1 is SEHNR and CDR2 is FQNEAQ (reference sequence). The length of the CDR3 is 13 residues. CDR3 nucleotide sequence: TGTGCCAGCAGGGAAGGGTGGGGAAGTGAAGCTTTCTTT. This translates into CASREGWGSEAFF. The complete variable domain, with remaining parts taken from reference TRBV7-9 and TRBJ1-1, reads DTGVSQNPRHKITKRGQNVTFRCDPISEHNRLYWYRQTLGQGPEFLTYFQNEAQLEKSRLLSDRFSAERPKGSFSTLEIQRTEQGDSAMYLCASREGWGSEAFFGQGTRLTVV.